The rows below give T cell receptor beta chains drawn from one sample of a study of radiotherapy plus CTLA-4 blockade in lung cancer. This table comes from immunoSEQ multiplex PCR, and its TCRdb copy is limited to in-frame clones, with some not included. The sample has tens of thousands of clones, around 69% seen once. The source was peripheral blood, collected from a patient treated with radiotherapy plus ipilimumab. The receptors were sampled from a human donor with non-small cell lung cancer whose response to radiotherapy plus ipilimumab could not be evaluated. Some clones in this sample may be carry-over from other donors' samples. The CDR3 runs from the conserved cysteine through the conserved F or W. A D gene is named only where the DNA matches it firmly. Some rows have no size entry. The others give once, few or many, or a class for an expanded clone.

d_gene: .
abundance: few
v_gene: TRBV5-1
len: 15
j_gene: TRBJ2-2
CDR3aa: CASSLPGGGTGELFF
CDR3nt: TGCGCCAGCAGCTTGCCGGGGGGCGGCACCGGGGAGCTGTTTTTT

d_gene: .
abundance: once
v_gene: TRBV5-1
len: 13
j_gene: TRBJ2-4
CDR3aa: CASSLERQNIQYF
CDR3nt: TGCGCCAGCAGCTTGGAGAGGCAGAACATTCAGTACTTC

d_gene: TRBD2
abundance: .
v_gene: TRBV6-6
len: 16
j_gene: TRBJ2-1
CDR3aa: CASSYPTSGGYNEQFF
CDR3nt: TGTGCCAGCAGTTACCCTACTAGCGGGGGGTACAATGAGCAGTTCTTC

d_gene: .
abundance: once
v_gene: TRBV5-1
len: 15
j_gene: TRBJ2-1
CDR3aa: CASSATEFSYNEQFF
CDR3nt: TGCGCCAGCAGCGCGACAGAGTTCTCCTACAATGAGCAGTTCTTC

d_gene: TRBD1
abundance: once
v_gene: TRBV5-4
len: 15
j_gene: TRBJ2-1
CDR3aa: CASTPGQGAPNEQFF
CDR3nt: TGTGCCAGCACCCCGGGACAGGGGGCCCCCAATGAGCAGTTCTTC

d_gene: TRBD2
abundance: .
v_gene: TRBV30
len: 17
j_gene: TRBJ2-3
CDR3aa: CAWRGTSGGTSTDTQYF
CDR3nt: TGTGCCTGGAGGGGGACTAGCGGGGGGACTAGCACAGATACGCAGTATTTT

d_gene: TRBD1
abundance: .
v_gene: TRBV15
len: 17
j_gene: TRBJ1-2
CDR3aa: CATSSPAGRQGGYGYTF
CDR3nt: TGTGCCACCAGCTCCCCCGCTGGGCGACAGGGAGGCTATGGCTACACCTTC

d_gene: .
abundance: .
v_gene: TRBV19
len: 16
j_gene: TRBJ2-1
CDR3aa: CASALGGASFYNEQFF
CDR3nt: TGTGCCAGTGCATTGGGGGGGGCTTCATTTTACAATGAGCAGTTCTTC

d_gene: TRBD2
abundance: .
v_gene: TRBV7-9
len: 13
j_gene: TRBJ2-1
CDR3aa: CASSFTSVNEQFF
CDR3nt: TGTGCCAGCAGCTTCACTAGCGTGAATGAGCAGTTCTTC

d_gene: TRBD1
abundance: .
v_gene: TRBV7-2
len: 14
j_gene: TRBJ2-7
CDR3aa: CASSWGQGLYEQYF
CDR3nt: TGTGCCAGCAGCTGGGGACAGGGCTTGTACGAGCAGTACTTC

d_gene: TRBD1
abundance: once
v_gene: TRBV9
len: 18
j_gene: TRBJ2-2
CDR3aa: CASSVGTGGWGNTGELFF
CDR3nt: TGTGCCAGCAGCGTCGGGACAGGGGGCTGGGGGAACACCGGGGAGCTGTTTTTT

d_gene: .
abundance: .
v_gene: TRBV5-5
len: 13
j_gene: TRBJ1-5
CDR3aa: CARPPPKMRPQHF
CDR3nt: TGTGCCAGACCCCCCCCGAAAATGAGGCCCCAGCATTTT

d_gene: .
abundance: many
v_gene: TRBV4-1
len: 15
j_gene: TRBJ1-3
CDR3aa: CASSQDAQTGNTIYF
CDR3nt: TGCGCCAGCAGCCAAGATGCACAGACGGGGAACACCATATATTTT

d_gene: .
abundance: .
v_gene: TRBV7-2
len: 14
j_gene: TRBJ2-7
CDR3aa: CASSLVGRAGEQYF
CDR3nt: TGTGCCAGCAGCTTAGTCGGCAGGGCTGGGGAGCAGTACTTC

d_gene: TRBD2
abundance: .
v_gene: TRBV5-6
len: 14
j_gene: TRBJ2-7
CDR3aa: CASSFHGGRYEQYF
CDR3nt: TGTGCCAGCAGCTTTCACGGGGGGAGGTACGAGCAGTACTTC

d_gene: .
abundance: .
v_gene: TRBV4-3
len: 15
j_gene: TRBJ1-1
CDR3aa: CASSHPPEGNTEAFF
CDR3nt: TGCGCCAGCAGCCATCCTCCGGAGGGCAACACTGAAGCTTTCTTT

d_gene: TRBD1
abundance: .
v_gene: TRBV5-1
len: 16
j_gene: TRBJ1-1
CDR3aa: CASSLGGQGVGTEAFF
CDR3nt: TGCGCCAGCAGCTTGGGCGGACAGGGGGTCGGCACTGAAGCTTTCTTT

d_gene: .
abundance: .
v_gene: TRBV5-6
len: 16
j_gene: TRBJ2-1
CDR3aa: CASSFGIPFSYNEQFF
CDR3nt: TGTGCCAGCAGCTTCGGGATTCCCTTCTCCTACAATGAGCAGTTCTTC

d_gene: .
abundance: .
v_gene: TRBV27
len: 17
j_gene: TRBJ1-3
CDR3aa: CASSSSGEWESGNTIYF
CDR3nt: TGTGCCAGCAGTTCCTCGGGGGAATGGGAATCTGGAAACACCATATATTTT

d_gene: .
abundance: .
v_gene: TRBV18
len: 17
j_gene: TRBJ1-3
CDR3aa: CASSPTWEALSGNTIYF
CDR3nt: TGTGCCAGCTCACCAACGTGGGAGGCTCTCTCTGGAAACACCATATATTTT

d_gene: .
abundance: .
v_gene: TRBV9
len: 14
j_gene: TRBJ2-7
CDR3aa: CASSVGGGDYEQYF
CDR3nt: TGTGCCAGCAGCGTAGGGGGCGGGGACTACGAGCAGTACTTC

d_gene: TRBD1
abundance: .
v_gene: TRBV15
len: 17
j_gene: TRBJ2-2
CDR3aa: CATSRGGTGAHTGELFF
CDR3nt: TGTGCCACCAGCAGAGGTGGGACAGGGGCCCACACCGGGGAGCTGTTTTTT

d_gene: .
abundance: .
v_gene: TRBV7-9
len: 15
j_gene: TRBJ1-4
CDR3aa: CASSRQGGRREKLFF
CDR3nt: TGTGCCAGCAGCCGCCAGGGAGGTCGACGGGAAAAACTGTTTTTT

d_gene: .
abundance: .
v_gene: TRBV15
len: 15
j_gene: TRBJ2-5
CDR3aa: CATSSSSSRQETQYF
CDR3nt: TGTGCCACCAGCAGTTCCTCTAGCAGACAAGAGACCCAGTACTTC

d_gene: TRBD1
abundance: .
v_gene: TRBV15
len: 18
j_gene: TRBJ2-7
CDR3aa: CATSRGSKGAPESYEQYF
CDR3nt: TGTGCCACCAGCAGAGGCTCCAAGGGGGCCCCGGAATCCTACGAGCAGTACTTC

d_gene: .
abundance: .
v_gene: TRBV18
len: 16
j_gene: TRBJ2-7
CDR3aa: CASSPPMPTSPTQQYF
CDR3nt: TGTGCCAGCTCACCACCCATGCCGACTAGTCCTACGCAGCAGTACTTC

d_gene: TRBD1
abundance: few
v_gene: TRBV6-6
len: 15
j_gene: TRBJ2-3
CDR3aa: CASRTGTGATDTQYF
CDR3nt: TGTGCCAGCAGGACCGGGACAGGGGCCACAGATACGCAGTATTTT

d_gene: .
abundance: few
v_gene: TRBV11-3
len: 13
j_gene: TRBJ1-2
CDR3aa: CASPGGTDYGYTF
CDR3nt: TGTGCCAGCCCTGGCGGGACCGACTATGGCTACACCTTC

d_gene: TRBD2
abundance: .
v_gene: TRBV5-6
len: 15
j_gene: TRBJ2-5
CDR3aa: CASSEGSGGQETQYF
CDR3nt: TGTGCCAGCAGCGAGGGGAGCGGGGGCCAAGAGACCCAGTACTTC

d_gene: TRBD2
abundance: .
v_gene: TRBV27
len: 16
j_gene: TRBJ2-3
CDR3aa: CASSFKRDSYPDTQYF
CDR3nt: TGTGCCAGCAGTTTCAAGCGGGACTCATACCCAGATACGCAGTATTTT

d_gene: .
abundance: once
v_gene: TRBV6-6
len: 16
j_gene: TRBJ1-6
CDR3aa: CASSYPSSRGNSPLHF
CDR3nt: TGTGCCAGCAGTTACCCCTCGTCCCGGGGGAATTCACCCCTCCACTTT

d_gene: TRBD1
abundance: .
v_gene: TRBV19
len: 17
j_gene: TRBJ1-5
CDR3aa: CASSGRDRGGSNQPQHF
CDR3nt: TGTGCCAGTAGTGGACGGGACAGGGGAGGAAGCAATCAGCCCCAGCATTTT

d_gene: .
abundance: .
v_gene: TRBV6-5
len: 15
j_gene: TRBJ1-2
CDR3aa: CASRNREVGEDGYTF
CDR3nt: TGTGCCAGCAGGAATAGAGAAGTGGGGGAGGATGGCTACACCTTC

d_gene: TRBD1
abundance: .
v_gene: TRBV29-1
len: 16
j_gene: TRBJ2-6
CDR3aa: CSVTGTGGSGANVLTF
CDR3nt: TGCAGCGTAACCGGGACAGGGGGCTCTGGGGCCAACGTCCTGACTTTC

d_gene: .
abundance: .
v_gene: TRBV27
len: 14
j_gene: TRBJ2-7
CDR3aa: CASSLSPGSSEQYF
CDR3nt: TGTGCCAGCAGTTTATCGCCAGGGTCCAGCGAGCAGTACTTC

d_gene: .
abundance: few
v_gene: TRBV5-1
len: 13
j_gene: TRBJ1-1
CDR3aa: CASSLGGDTEAFF
CDR3nt: TGCGCCAGCAGCTTGGGGGGGGACACTGAAGCTTTCTTT

d_gene: .
abundance: .
v_gene: TRBV7-9
len: 14
j_gene: TRBJ2-7
CDR3aa: CASSSTTGFYEQYF
CDR3nt: TGTGCCAGCAGCTCTACGACAGGCTTCTACGAGCAGTACTTC

d_gene: TRBD2
abundance: .
v_gene: TRBV7-6
len: 14
j_gene: TRBJ2-7
CDR3aa: CASSPEGGGYEQYF
CDR3nt: TGTGCCAGCAGCCCCGAGGGCGGGGGCTACGAGCAGTACTTC

d_gene: .
abundance: .
v_gene: TRBV19
len: 15
j_gene: TRBJ1-2
CDR3aa: CASSIEGGRLYGYTF
CDR3nt: TGTGCCAGTAGTATAGAAGGAGGGAGACTCTATGGCTACACCTTC

d_gene: TRBD1
abundance: .
v_gene: TRBV5-1
len: 16
j_gene: TRBJ1-2
CDR3aa: CASSSHPGTGALGYTF
CDR3nt: TGCGCCAGCAGCTCTCATCCCGGGACAGGAGCTTTGGGCTACACCTTC

d_gene: .
abundance: .
v_gene: TRBV6-4
len: 15
j_gene: TRBJ1-1
CDR3aa: CASSDQGAPNTEAFF
CDR3nt: TGTGCCAGCAGTGATCAAGGGGCTCCGAACACTGAAGCTTTCTTT

d_gene: TRBD1
abundance: .
v_gene: TRBV5-1
len: 14
j_gene: TRBJ1-6
CDR3aa: CASSAQTGESPLHF
CDR3nt: TGCGCCAGCAGCGCGCAAACAGGGGAATCACCCCTCCACTTT

d_gene: .
abundance: once
v_gene: TRBV4-2
len: 15
j_gene: TRBJ1-5
CDR3aa: CASRGHFYSNQPQHF
CDR3nt: TGTGCCAGCAGAGGACACTTCTATAGCAATCAGCCCCAGCATTTT

d_gene: TRBD1
abundance: .
v_gene: TRBV28
len: 11
j_gene: TRBJ1-2
CDR3aa: CASSDRAGYTF
CDR3nt: TGTGCCAGCAGCGACAGGGCTGGCTACACCTTC

d_gene: .
abundance: .
v_gene: TRBV5-1
len: 16
j_gene: TRBJ2-5
CDR3aa: CASSLGGQGIQETQYF
CDR3nt: TGCGCCAGCAGCTTGGGGGGGCAGGGGATCCAAGAGACCCAGTACTTC

d_gene: TRBD2
abundance: .
v_gene: TRBV30
len: 14
j_gene: TRBJ2-1
CDR3aa: CAWSPMRGNNEQFF
CDR3nt: TGTGCCTGGAGTCCAATGCGGGGGAACAATGAGCAGTTCTTC

d_gene: TRBD2
abundance: .
v_gene: TRBV5-6
len: 17
j_gene: TRBJ2-1
CDR3aa: CASSLALAGGLYNEQFF
CDR3nt: TGTGCCAGCAGCTTGGCGCTAGCGGGGGGGCTTTACAATGAGCAGTTCTTC

d_gene: TRBD2
abundance: .
v_gene: TRBV30
len: 11
j_gene: TRBJ2-1
CDR3aa: CAWSRGGPQFF
CDR3nt: TGTGCCTGGAGCCGCGGGGGGCCGCAGTTCTTC

d_gene: TRBD1
abundance: .
v_gene: TRBV11-3
len: 15
j_gene: TRBJ2-7
CDR3aa: CASSSAGTDAYEQYF
CDR3nt: TGTGCCAGCAGCTCGGCCGGGACAGATGCGTACGAGCAGTACTTC

d_gene: TRBD1
abundance: .
v_gene: TRBV29-1
len: 13
j_gene: TRBJ2-7
CDR3aa: CSVRRQGSYEQYF
CDR3nt: TGCAGCGTCCGCCGACAGGGCTCCTACGAGCAGTACTTC

d_gene: .
abundance: few
v_gene: TRBV6-6
len: 11
j_gene: TRBJ1-1
CDR3aa: CASGQNTEAFF
CDR3nt: TGTGCCAGCGGACAGAACACTGAAGCTTTCTTT

d_gene: .
abundance: few
v_gene: TRBV4-1
len: 12
j_gene: TRBJ1-1
CDR3aa: CASSQDDRWAFF
CDR3nt: TGCGCCAGCAGCCAAGATGACAGGTGGGCTTTCTTT

d_gene: TRBD1
abundance: .
v_gene: TRBV5-6
len: 15
j_gene: TRBJ1-2
CDR3aa: CASSPRTGFAYGYTF
CDR3nt: TGTGCCAGCAGCCCACGGACAGGGTTCGCCTATGGCTACACCTTC

d_gene: .
abundance: .
v_gene: TRBV2
len: 12
j_gene: TRBJ2-5
CDR3aa: CASSGPGETQYF
CDR3nt: TGTGCCAGCAGTGGACCGGGGGAGACCCAGTACTTC

d_gene: TRBD1
abundance: .
v_gene: TRBV30
len: 16
j_gene: TRBJ2-2
CDR3aa: CAWSADRGSGTGELFF
CDR3nt: TGTGCCTGGAGCGCCGACAGGGGCTCGGGCACCGGGGAGCTGTTTTTT

d_gene: TRBD1
abundance: .
v_gene: TRBV28
len: 15
j_gene: TRBJ2-4
CDR3aa: CASSFRGLGKNIQYF
CDR3nt: TGTGCCAGCAGTTTCAGGGGGCTGGGCAAAAACATTCAGTACTTC

d_gene: .
abundance: .
v_gene: TRBV6-1
len: 16
j_gene: TRBJ1-2
CDR3aa: CASSEAATLRGYGYTF
CDR3nt: TGTGCCAGCAGTGAAGCGGCCACCCTCAGGGGCTATGGCTACACCTTC

d_gene: .
abundance: .
v_gene: TRBV20-1
len: 11
j_gene: TRBJ1-1
CDR3aa: CSARDQFEAFF
CDR3nt: TGCAGTGCTAGAGATCAATTTGAAGCTTTCTTT

d_gene: TRBD2
abundance: .
v_gene: TRBV19
len: 16
j_gene: TRBJ2-1
CDR3aa: CASSMEKRGGTNEQFF
CDR3nt: TGTGCCAGTAGTATGGAGAAGCGGGGGGGCACGAATGAGCAGTTCTTC

d_gene: .
abundance: .
v_gene: TRBV6-5
len: 12
j_gene: TRBJ2-1
CDR3aa: CASRDRLHEQFF
CDR3nt: TGTGCCAGCAGAGACCGACTTCATGAGCAGTTCTTC